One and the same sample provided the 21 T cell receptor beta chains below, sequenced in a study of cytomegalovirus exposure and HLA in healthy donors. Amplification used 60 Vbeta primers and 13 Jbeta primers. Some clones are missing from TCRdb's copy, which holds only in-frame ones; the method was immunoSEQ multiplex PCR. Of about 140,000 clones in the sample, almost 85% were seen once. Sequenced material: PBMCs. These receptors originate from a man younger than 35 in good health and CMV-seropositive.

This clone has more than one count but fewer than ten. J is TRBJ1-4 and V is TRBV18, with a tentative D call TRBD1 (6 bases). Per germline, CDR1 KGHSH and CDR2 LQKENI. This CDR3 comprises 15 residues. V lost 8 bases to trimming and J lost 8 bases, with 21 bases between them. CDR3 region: CASAQSYRENEKLFF. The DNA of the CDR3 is TGTGCCAGCGCCCAATCTTACAGGGAGAACGAAAAACTGTTTTTT.

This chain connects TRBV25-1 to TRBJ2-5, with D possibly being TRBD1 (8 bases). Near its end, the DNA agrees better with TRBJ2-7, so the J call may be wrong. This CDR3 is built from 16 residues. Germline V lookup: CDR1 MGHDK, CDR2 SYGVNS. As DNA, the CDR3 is TGTGCCAGCAGTGACCCCAAGGACAGGGAGGGTTACGAGCAGTACTTC. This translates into CASSDPKDREGYEQYF.

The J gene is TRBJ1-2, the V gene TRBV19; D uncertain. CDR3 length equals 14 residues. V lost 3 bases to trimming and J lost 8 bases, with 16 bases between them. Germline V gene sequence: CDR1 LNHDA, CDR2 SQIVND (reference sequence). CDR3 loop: CASSIGSLGGGYTF. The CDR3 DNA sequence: TGTGCCAGTAGTATCGGCAGTTTGGGAGGAGGCTACACCTTC.

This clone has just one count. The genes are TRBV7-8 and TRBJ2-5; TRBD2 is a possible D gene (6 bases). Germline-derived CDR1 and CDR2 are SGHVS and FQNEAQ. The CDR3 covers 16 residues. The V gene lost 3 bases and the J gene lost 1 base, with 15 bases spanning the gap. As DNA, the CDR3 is TGTGCCAGCAGCTTGGGATTTCGGGACTCCCAAGAGACCCAGTACTTC. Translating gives CASSLGFRDSQETQYF.

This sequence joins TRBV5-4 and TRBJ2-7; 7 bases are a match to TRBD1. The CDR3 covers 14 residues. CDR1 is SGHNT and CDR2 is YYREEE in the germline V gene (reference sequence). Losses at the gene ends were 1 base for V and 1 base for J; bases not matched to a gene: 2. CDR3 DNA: TGTGCCAGCAGCTTGACAGGGGAGTCCTACGAGCAGTACTTC. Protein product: CASSLTGESYEQYF.

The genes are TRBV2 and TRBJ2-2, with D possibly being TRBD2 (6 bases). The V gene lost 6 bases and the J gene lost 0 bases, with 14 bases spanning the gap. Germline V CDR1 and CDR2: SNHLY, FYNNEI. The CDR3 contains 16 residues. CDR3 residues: CASRGGLISNTGELFF. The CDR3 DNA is TGTGCCAGCAGAGGAGGACTAATCTCGAACACCGGGGAGCTGTTTTTT.

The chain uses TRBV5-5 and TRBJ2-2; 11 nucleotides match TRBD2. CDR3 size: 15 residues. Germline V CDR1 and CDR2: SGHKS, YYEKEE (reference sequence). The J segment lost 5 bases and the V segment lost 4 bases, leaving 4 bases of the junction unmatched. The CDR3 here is CASSLAGGWTGELFF. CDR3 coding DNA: TGTGCCAGCAGCCTAGCGGGAGGATGGACCGGGGAGCTGTTTTTT.

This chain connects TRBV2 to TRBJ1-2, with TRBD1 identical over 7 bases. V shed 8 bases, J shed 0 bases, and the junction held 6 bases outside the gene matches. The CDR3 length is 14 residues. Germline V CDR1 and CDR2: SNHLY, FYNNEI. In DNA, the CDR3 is TGTGCCAGCGGACAGGTGGAGCCTAACTATGGCTACACCTTC. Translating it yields CASGQVEPNYGYTF.

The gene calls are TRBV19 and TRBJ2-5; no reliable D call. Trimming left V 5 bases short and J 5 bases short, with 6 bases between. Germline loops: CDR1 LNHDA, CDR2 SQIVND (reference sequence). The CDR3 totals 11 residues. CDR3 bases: TGTGCCAGTAGTCAGGCCGAGACCCAGTACTTC. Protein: CASSQAETQYF.

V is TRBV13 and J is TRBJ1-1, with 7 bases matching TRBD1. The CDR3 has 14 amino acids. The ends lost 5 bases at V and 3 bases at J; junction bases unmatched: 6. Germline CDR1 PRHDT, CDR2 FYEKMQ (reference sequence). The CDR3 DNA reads TGTGCCAGCAGCCCATCAACAGGGGACACTGAAGCTTTCTTT. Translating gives CASSPSTGDTEAFF.

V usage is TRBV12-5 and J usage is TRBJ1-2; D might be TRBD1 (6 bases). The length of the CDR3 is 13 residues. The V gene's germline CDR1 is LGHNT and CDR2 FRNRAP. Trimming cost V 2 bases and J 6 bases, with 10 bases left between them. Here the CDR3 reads CASGLLGGDGYTF. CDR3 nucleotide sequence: TGTGCTAGTGGTTTGCTAGGGGGAGATGGCTACACCTTC.

CDR3 sequence reads: CATSRDSNSGRENTGELFF. In DNA, the CDR3 is TGTGCCACCAGCAGAGATAGTAATAGCGGGAGGGAAAACACCGGGGAGCTGTTTTTT. The rearrangement joins TRBV15 to TRBJ2-2; 11 bases align to TRBD2. Losses at the gene ends were 0 bases for V and 2 bases for J; bases not matched to a gene: 8. CDR3 length: 19 residues. Germline V CDR1 and CDR2: LNHNV, YYDKDF (reference sequence).

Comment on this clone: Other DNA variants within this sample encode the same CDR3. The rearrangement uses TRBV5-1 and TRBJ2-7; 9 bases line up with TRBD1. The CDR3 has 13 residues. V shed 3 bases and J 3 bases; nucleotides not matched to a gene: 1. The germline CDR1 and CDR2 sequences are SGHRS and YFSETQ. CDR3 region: CASSWGQGYEQYF. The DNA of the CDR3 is TGCGCCAGCAGCTGGGGACAGGGCTACGAGCAGTACTTC.

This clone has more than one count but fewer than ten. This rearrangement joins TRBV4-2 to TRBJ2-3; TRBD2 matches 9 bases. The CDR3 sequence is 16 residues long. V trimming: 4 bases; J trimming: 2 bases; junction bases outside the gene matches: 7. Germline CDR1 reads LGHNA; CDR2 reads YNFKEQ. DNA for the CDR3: TGTGCCAGCAGCCTTAGGTCTAGCGGGGCCACAGATACGCAGTATTTT. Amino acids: CASSLRSSGATDTQYF.

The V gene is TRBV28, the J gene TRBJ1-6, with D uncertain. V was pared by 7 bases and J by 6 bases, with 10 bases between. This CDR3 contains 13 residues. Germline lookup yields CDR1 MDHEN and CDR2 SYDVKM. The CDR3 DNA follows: TGTGCCAGCAAAGAAAACGGTAATTCACCCCTCCACTTT. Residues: CASKENGNSPLHF. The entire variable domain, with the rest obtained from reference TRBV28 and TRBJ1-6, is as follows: DVKVTQSSRYLVKRTGEKVFLECVQDMDHENMFWYRQDPGLGLRLIYFSYDVKMKEKGDIPEGYSVSREKKERFSLILESASTNQTSMYLCASKENGNSPLHFGNGTRLTVT.

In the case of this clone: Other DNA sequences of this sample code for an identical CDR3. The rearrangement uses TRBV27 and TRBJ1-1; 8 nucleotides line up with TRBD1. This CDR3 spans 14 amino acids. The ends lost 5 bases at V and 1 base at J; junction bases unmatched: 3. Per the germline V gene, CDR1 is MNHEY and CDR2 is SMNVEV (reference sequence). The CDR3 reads CASSLQGANTEAFF. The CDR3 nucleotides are TGTGCCAGCAGTCTCCAGGGGGCGAACACTGAAGCTTTCTTT.

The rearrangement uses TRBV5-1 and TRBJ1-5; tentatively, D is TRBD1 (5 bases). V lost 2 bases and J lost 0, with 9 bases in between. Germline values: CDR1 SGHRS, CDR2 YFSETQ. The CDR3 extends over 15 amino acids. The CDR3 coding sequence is TGCGCCAGCAGCTTAGCAGGGTATAGCAATCAGCCCCAGCATTTT. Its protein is CASSLAGYSNQPQHF.

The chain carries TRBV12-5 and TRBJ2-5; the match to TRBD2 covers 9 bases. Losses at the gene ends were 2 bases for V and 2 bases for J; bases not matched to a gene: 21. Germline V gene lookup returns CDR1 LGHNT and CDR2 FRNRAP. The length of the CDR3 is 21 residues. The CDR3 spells CASGLFTRGLKREEIQETQYF. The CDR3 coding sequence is TGTGCTAGTGGTTTGTTTACAAGGGGCCTAAAGCGGGAGGAGATACAAGAGACCCAGTACTTC. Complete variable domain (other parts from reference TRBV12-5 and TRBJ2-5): DARVTQTPRHKVTEMGQEVTMRCQPILGHNTVFWYRQTMMQGLELLAYFRNRAPLDDSGMPKDRFSAEMPDATLATLKIQPSEPRDSAVYFCASGLFTRGLKREEIQETQYFGPGTRLLVL.

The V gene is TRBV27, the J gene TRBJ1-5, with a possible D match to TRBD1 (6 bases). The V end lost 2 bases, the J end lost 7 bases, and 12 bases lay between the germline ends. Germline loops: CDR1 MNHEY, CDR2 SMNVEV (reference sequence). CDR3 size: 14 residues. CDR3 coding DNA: TGTGCCAGCAGTTTAGGGGGGGCTGGGCAGCCCCAGCATTTT. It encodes CASSLGGAGQPQHF.

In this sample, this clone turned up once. The CDR3 protein is CASSELTAADYNEQFF. CDR3 nucleotide sequence: TGCGCCAGCAGTGAGTTAACAGCGGCCGACTACAATGAGCAGTTCTTC. V is TRBV10-2 and J is TRBJ2-1; tentatively, D is TRBD2 (5 bases). Germline loops: CDR1 WSHSY, CDR2 SAAADI. V shed 1 base and J shed 3 bases, with 13 bases lying between them. CDR3 size: 16 residues.

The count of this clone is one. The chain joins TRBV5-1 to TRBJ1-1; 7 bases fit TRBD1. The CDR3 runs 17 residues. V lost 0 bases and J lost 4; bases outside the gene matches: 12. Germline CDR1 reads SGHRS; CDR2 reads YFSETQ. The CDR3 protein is CASSLVPRGNRGTEAFF. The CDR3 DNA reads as TGCGCCAGCAGCTTGGTCCCCCGGGGGAACAGGGGCACTGAAGCTTTCTTT.